The 14 T cell receptor beta chains listed next were all sequenced from one sample in a study of shared clonotypes between healthy human individuals. Only in-frame clones appear in the TCRdb table, and some are missing; sequencing was by immunoSEQ multiplex PCR. The sample has more than 1,200,000 clones; around 98.5% are singletons. The sequenced sample was naive CD4+ T cells sorted from blood. Regarding subset: CD45RA+ positively selected. Receptors originate from a man aged 25 to 45 in good health.

A word on this clone: Distinct nucleotide sequences in the sample also encode this CDR3. The J gene is TRBJ2-5, the V gene TRBV5-1, with D possibly matching TRBD2 (6 bases). Germline V gene sequence: CDR1 SGHRS, CDR2 YFSETQ. The CDR3 has 14 residues. Trimming removed 1 base from V and 5 bases from J, with 12 bases in between. The chain's CDR3 is CASSLSGSGETQYF. The CDR3 coding sequence is TGCGCCAGCAGCTTGTCCGGGAGTGGGGAGACCCAGTACTTC.

The V and J genes are TRBV5-1 and TRBJ1-1, with 7 bases aligning to TRBD1. CDR3 size: 14 residues. Trimming removed 6 bases from V and 4 bases from J; junction bases left unmatched: 9. Per germline, CDR1 SGHRS and CDR2 YFSETQ. The CDR3 reads CASKGTEAATEAFF. The CDR3 nucleotides read TGCGCCAGCAAAGGGACAGAGGCCGCCACTGAAGCTTTCTTT.

This clone was observed once. The chain combines TRBV27 with TRBJ1-2; no definite D call. Trimming shortened V by 2 bases and J by 8 bases, and 12 bases separated the two germline ends. The V gene's germline CDR1 is MNHEY and CDR2 SMNVEV (reference sequence). The CDR3 length is 13 residues. CDR3 in amino acids: CASSLVPWEGYTF. Written as DNA, the CDR3 is TGTGCCAGCAGTTTAGTGCCGTGGGAAGGCTACACCTTC.

A single count supports this clone. V usage is TRBV19 and J usage is TRBJ2-1, with 8 bases fitting TRBD2. V lost 4 bases to trimming and J lost 1 base; unmatched junction nucleotides: 6. Looked up from germline, CDR1 is LNHDA and CDR2 is SQIVND (reference sequence). This CDR3 region has 16 residues. Written as DNA, the CDR3 is TGTGCCAGTAGTAAACGGGAGGGCCTATCCTACAATGAGCAGTTCTTC. Its protein product is CASSKREGLSYNEQFF.

V gene TRBV5-1 combines with J gene TRBJ1-4; maybe TRBD1 (5 bases). The CDR3 is 16 residues long. Germline lookup yields CDR1 SGHRS and CDR2 YFSETQ. Deletions cut 0 bases from V and 2 bases from J, with 11 bases between. CDR3 sequence (DNA): TGCGCCAGCAGCTTGGAAGGGGCACGGACTAATGAAAAACTGTTTTTT. It translates to CASSLEGARTNEKLFF.

The chain is built from TRBV2 and TRBJ2-5; D remains ambiguous. With 5 bases removed from V and 4 bases from J, the gap between germline ends came to 8 bases. Germline assignment: CDR1 SNHLY and CDR2 FYNNEI. CDR3 length: 12 amino acids. In nucleotides, the CDR3 is TGTGCCAGCAGTCTTACGGGAGAGACCCAGTACTTC. Its protein is CASSLTGETQYF. Filled out from reference TRBV2 and TRBJ2-5, the complete variable domain reads EPEVTQTPSHQVTQMGQEVILRCVPISNHLYFYWYRQILGQKVEFLVSFYNNEISEKSEIFDDQFSVERPDGSNFTLKIRSTKLEDSAMYFCASSLTGETQYFGPGTRLLVL.

V and J are TRBV9 and TRBJ1-1; 12 bases align to TRBD1. Germline V gene sequence: CDR1 SGDLS, CDR2 YYNGEE. This CDR3 spans 17 amino acids. V was pared by 0 bases and J by 5 bases, with 8 bases of the junction left unmatched. CDR3 residues: CASSVVGTGGAGTEAFF. The CDR3 coding sequence is TGTGCCAGCAGCGTAGTGGGGACAGGGGGCGCTGGGACTGAAGCTTTCTTT. Supplemented by reference TRBV9 and TRBJ1-1, the full variable domain reads DSGVTQTPKHLITATGQRVTLRCSPRSGDLSVYWYQQSLDQGLQFLIQYYNGEERAKGNILERFSAQQFPDLHSELNLSSLELGDSALYFCASSVVGTGGAGTEAFFGQGTRLTVV.

Remarks on this clone: A junction boundary mismatches the germline segment, possibly from a read error. This rearrangement joins TRBV28 to TRBJ1-4; TRBD1 aligns across 9 bases. Per the germline V gene, CDR1 is MDHEN and CDR2 is SYDVKM. The length of the CDR3 is 15 residues. CDR3 bases: TGTGCCAGCAGTCTATGGACAGGGGAGGGTGAAAAACTGTTTTTT. This sequence encodes CASSLWTGEGEKLFF.

V usage is TRBV19 and J usage is TRBJ1-3, with D unresolved. The CDR3 loop spans 13 amino acids. Germline V gives CDR1 LNHDA, CDR2 SQIVND (reference sequence). Trimming left V 9 bases short and J 3 bases short, with 12 bases between. The CDR3 bases are TGTGCCAGCCTTACGCGCGGTGGAAACACCATATATTTT. Translation: CASLTRGGNTIYF.

This chain connects TRBV11-3 to TRBJ2-3; maybe TRBD1 (5 bases). The CDR3 loop spans 15 amino acids. V was clipped by 5 bases and J by 4 bases, with 16 bases between them. From germline, CDR1 is SGHNT and CDR2 YENEEA. In nucleotides, the CDR3 is TGTGCCAGCAGCCCAGGGTCCGCGAACCCAGATACGCAGTATTTT. As protein: CASSPGSANPDTQYF.

The chain employs TRBV5-1 and TRBJ2-7; 7 positions agree with TRBD2. The ends lost 0 bases at V and 4 bases at J; junction bases unmatched: 7. This CDR3 is built from 15 residues. The V gene's germline CDR1 is SGHRS and CDR2 YFSETQ. The CDR3 spells CASSLVASGEYEQYF. The CDR3 coding sequence is TGCGCCAGCAGCTTGGTGGCTAGCGGAGAGTACGAGCAGTACTTC. Full variable domain (remainder filled in from reference TRBV5-1 and TRBJ2-7): KAGVTQTPRYLIKTRGQQVTLSCSPISGHRSVSWYQQTPGQGLQFLFEYFSETQRNKGNFPGRFSGRQFSNSRSEMNVSTLELGDSALYLCASSLVASGEYEQYFGPGTRLTVT.

The chain couples TRBV7-2 to TRBJ2-7; D uncertain. Germline CDR1 reads SGHTA; CDR2 reads FQGNSA. The CDR3 extends over 14 amino acids. Trimming pared 2 bases from V and 4 bases from J, leaving 12 bases between. The CDR3 nucleotides are TGTGCCAGCAGCTTAAAGGGATTTGAGTACGAGCAGTACTTC. It is translated as CASSLKGFEYEQYF.

The rearrangement joins TRBV4-1 to TRBJ2-2; D is possibly TRBD2 (5 bases). The CDR3 consists of 15 residues. V was trimmed by 3 bases and J by 4 bases, leaving 12 bases between them. CDR1 and CDR2 (germline): MGHRA, YSYEKL. CDR3 residues: CASSQGAEGTGELFF. The CDR3 nucleotides read TGCGCCAGCAGCCAGGGTGCAGAGGGCACCGGGGAGCTGTTTTTT.

The chain is built from TRBV10-2 and TRBJ2-3; D call uncertain. This CDR3 comprises 14 residues. V was cut by 3 bases and J by 2 bases, with 9 bases left in between. Germline V gene lookup returns CDR1 WSHSY and CDR2 SAAADI. The CDR3 DNA reads TGCGCCAGCAGTGATGGAGTCAACACAGATACGCAGTATTTT. Translated: CASSDGVNTDTQYF.